The rows below give T cell receptor beta chains drawn from one sample of a study of CD8 T cells in Susac syndrome. A single record per CDR3 protein comes from TCRdb applying MiXCR to the immunoSEQ multiplex PCR reads. Of 150,000 to 200,000 distinct CDR3 sequences listed, roughly 94% were seen once; the top ten hold roughly 0.1%. The specimen sequenced was CD4+ T cells from PBMCs. All receptors derive from a human donor with multiple sclerosis. The CDR3 runs from the conserved cysteine through the conserved F or W. A D gene is named only where the DNA matches it firmly. Clone size appears in some rows only: once, few, many, or a class for an expanded clone.

V	J	size	D	length	DNA	CDR3
TRBV12-3/TRBV12-4	TRBJ2-7	.	.	14	TGTGCCAGCAGTCTTGGTCTTAGCTCCTACGAGCAGTACTTC	CASSLGLSSYEQYF
TRBV7-9	TRBJ2-1	.	.	12	TGTGCCAGCCGGTTGCGGGAACATGAGCAGTTCTTC	CASRLREHEQFF
TRBV9	TRBJ2-3	.	.	12	TGTGCCAGCAGCGTATGGTCAGATACGCAGTATTTT	CASSVWSDTQYF
TRBV3-1	TRBJ2-5	.	.	14	TGTGCCAGCAGCCAAACAGCGGAAGGAGAGACCCAGTACTTC	CASSQTAEGETQYF
TRBV30	TRBJ2-7	.	.	12	TGTGCTTGGGGGCAAAGCTCCTACGAGCAGTACTTC	CAWGQSSYEQYF
TRBV10-3	TRBJ2-7	.	TRBD1	13	TGTGCCATCAGCCCAGGGACAGCCTACGAGCAGTACTTC	CAISPGTAYEQYF
TRBV28	TRBJ1-5	.	.	15	TGTGCCAGCAGTTTGCCCAGCAGGGGCAATCAGCCCCAGCATTTT	CASSLPSRGNQPQHF
TRBV13	TRBJ2-7	.	.	14	TGTGCCAGCAGCGTAGCCCGGTCCTCCTACGAGCAGTACTTC	CASSVARSSYEQYF
TRBV7-8	TRBJ2-7	.	TRBD2	16	TGTGCCAGCAGGTTACTAACCGGGACTAGCGGGAGCGAGCAGTACTTC	CASRLLTGTSGSEQYF
TRBV9	TRBJ2-7	.	.	15	TGTGCCAGCAGCGTAGCTACGGGATCTACCTACGAGCAGTACTTC	CASSVATGSTYEQYF
TRBV20-1	TRBJ1-1	.	.	14	TGCAGTGCTAGAGATCGAAGGGGTTTTGCTGAAGCTTTCTTT	CSARDRRGFAEAFF
TRBV6-5	TRBJ1-2	.	.	13	TGTGCCAGCAGTTACACCTATTCTTACGGCTACACCTTC	CASSYTYSYGYTF
TRBV6-5	TRBJ1-5	.	.	13	TGTGCCAGCAGTTTACGGATCAATCAGCCCCAGCATTTT	CASSLRINQPQHF
TRBV3-1	TRBJ1-5	.	.	13	TGTGCCAGCAGCCAAGGATCATTTCAGCCCCAGCATTTT	CASSQGSFQPQHF
TRBV18	TRBJ1-5	.	TRBD1	16	TGTGCCAGCTCACCACCAAAACAGGGGGAAAGGCAGCCCCAGCATTTT	CASSPPKQGERQPQHF
TRBV4-1	TRBJ1-5	.	.	15	TGCGCCAGCAGCCAGCGGAGGGAGAGCAATCAGCCCCAGCATTTT	CASSQRRESNQPQHF
TRBV3-1	TRBJ1-5	.	.	13	TGTGCCAGCAGCGGATCCGCGGATCAGCCCCAGCATTTT	CASSGSADQPQHF
TRBV3-1	TRBJ2-5	.	.	15	TGTGCCAGCAGCCAAGGACTACTACGAGGAGAGACCCAGTACTTC	CASSQGLLRGETQYF
TRBV12-3/TRBV12-4	TRBJ1-5	.	.	14	TGTGCCAGTTCTGGTCAAGCTAATAATCAGCCCCAGCATTTT	CASSGQANNQPQHF
TRBV28	TRBJ1-1	.	.	11	TGTGCCAGCACTGGGGGCAGGTATGCTTTCTTT	CASTGGRYAFF
TRBV19	TRBJ1-1	.	TRBD1	15	TGTGCCAGTAGTATTTACCCCCCACAGGGGAATGAAGCTTTCTTT	CASSIYPPQGNEAFF
TRBV5-1	TRBJ2-1	.	.	18	TGCGCCAGCAGACGAAAACCAGAGACAGGAAGCTCCTACAATGAGCAGTTCTTC	CASRRKPETGSSYNEQFF
TRBV5-4	TRBJ1-1	.	.	15	TGTGCCAGCAGCAACCAGGGACGGCAGAACACTGAAGCTTTCTTT	CASSNQGRQNTEAFF
TRBV7-6	TRBJ2-5	.	.	14	TGTGCCAGCAGCTTCGGCGGGAACCAAGAGACCCAGTACTTC	CASSFGGNQETQYF
TRBV5-1	TRBJ1-1	.	.	15	TGCGCCAGCAGCTTAAAACCGGGACAAAACACTGAAGCTTTCTTT	CASSLKPGQNTEAFF
TRBV20-1	TRBJ2-3	.	.	14	TGCAGTGCTAGGGGCTACTCACGCACAGATACGCAGTATTTT	CSARGYSRTDTQYF
TRBV3-1	TRBJ1-2	once	.	14	TGTGCCAGCAGCCAAGGTGTGGGGAACTATGGCTACACCTTC	CASSQGVGNYGYTF
TRBV5-8	TRBJ2-5	.	TRBD2	14	TGTGCCAGCAGCACGACTAGCGCCCGACAGACCCAGTACTTC	CASSTTSARQTQYF
TRBV21-1	TRBJ2-7	.	.	14	TGTGCCAGCAGCCCTTGTGGCAGATCCTACGAGCAGTACTTC	CASSPCGRSYEQYF
TRBV7-6	TRBJ1-1	.	.	15	TGTGCCAGCAGCTTCGGGAATCTGGTGAACACTGAAGCTTTCTTT	CASSFGNLVNTEAFF
TRBV6-2/TRBV6-3	TRBJ2-5	few	.	13	TGTGCCAGCAGTTACGGACAACAAGAGACCCAGTACTTC	CASSYGQQETQYF
TRBV29-1	TRBJ2-5	.	.	12	TGCAGCGTAGCAAACAGGGCGGAGACCCAGTACTTC	CSVANRAETQYF
TRBV4-3	TRBJ1-1	.	.	15	TGCGCCAGCAGCCAAGGGCTGAGGGGATATACTGAAGCTTTCTTT	CASSQGLRGYTEAFF
TRBV10-3	TRBJ1-5	once	.	13	TGTGCCATAGGGACAATAGACAATCAGCCCCAGCATTTT	CAIGTIDNQPQHF
TRBV28	TRBJ2-7	once	TRBD2	13	TGTGCCAGCATCCCCGGGGGGGTGGAAGAGCAGTACTTC	CASIPGGVEEQYF
TRBV5-4	TRBJ1-2	.	TRBD1	13	TGTGCCAGCAGATACGACAGGGTATCCGGCTACACCTTC	CASRYDRVSGYTF
TRBV18	TRBJ2-7	.	TRBD1	14	TGTGCCAGCTCACCATTTGACAGGGGCTACGAGCAGTACTTC	CASSPFDRGYEQYF
TRBV12-3/TRBV12-4	TRBJ1-5	.	.	17	TGTGCCAGCAGCCCCCGGGGGGCGGGTACCTGGGGGGAGCCCCAGCATTTT	CASSPRGAGTWGEPQHF
TRBV20-1	TRBJ2-7	.	TRBD2	13	TGCAGTGCCCGTACTAGCGGGCTCTACGAGCAGTACTTC	CSARTSGLYEQYF
TRBV25-1	TRBJ2-5	.	.	18	TGTGCCAGCAGTCCTCCACAGGGATCGTGGCTAGTTGGGGAGACCCAGTACTTC	CASSPPQGSWLVGETQYF
TRBV10-1	TRBJ1-2	once	.	13	TGCGCCAGCAGCTCCGGGACCAACTATGGCTACACCTTC	CASSSGTNYGYTF
TRBV24-1	TRBJ2-2	.	TRBD2	16	TGTGCCACCAGTGATTCGTGGGGGGGGAACACCGGGGAGCTGTTTTTT	CATSDSWGGNTGELFF